The T cell receptor (beta chain) described here comes from a study of T-cell reconstitution after alpha-beta-depleted transplantation in children. The TCRbeta library was prepared with unique molecular identifiers. TCRdb used MiXCR to reprocess the PCR reads, holding one entry per CDR3 protein. The top ten clones hold 4% to 5% of a sample with about 610,000 distinct CDR3 sequences, more than 9% of them seen once. This clonotype has at least ten counts. Trimming stripped 2 bases from V and 2 bases from J, with 9 bases between. This CDR3 has 14 amino acids. The germline CDR1 and CDR2 sequences are LGHNA and YSLEER.

Here the sequenced sample was PBMCs from the stem cell graft donor, taken from the stem cell graft. This chain connects TRBV4-3 to TRBJ1-1; D uncertain. This sequence originates from a human donor who donated a stem cell graft to a child with acute myeloid leukemia. The CDR3 loop reads CASSQNWANTEAFF. DNA of the CDR3: TGCGCCAGCAGCCAAAACTGGGCCAACACTGAAGCTTTCTTT.